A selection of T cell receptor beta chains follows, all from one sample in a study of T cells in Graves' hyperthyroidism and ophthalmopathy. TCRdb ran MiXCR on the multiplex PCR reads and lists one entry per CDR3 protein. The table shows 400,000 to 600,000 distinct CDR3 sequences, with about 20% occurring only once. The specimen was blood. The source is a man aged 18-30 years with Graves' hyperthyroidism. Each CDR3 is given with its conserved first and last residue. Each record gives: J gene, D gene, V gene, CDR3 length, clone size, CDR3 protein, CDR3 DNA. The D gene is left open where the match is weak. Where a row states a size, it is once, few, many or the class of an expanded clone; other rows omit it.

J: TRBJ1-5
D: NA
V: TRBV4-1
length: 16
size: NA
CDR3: CASSQLDDLGNQPQHF
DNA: TGCGCCAGCAGCCAGCTCGACGATTTGGGCAATCAGCCCCAGCATTTT

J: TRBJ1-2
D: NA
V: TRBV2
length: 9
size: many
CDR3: CASSEGYTF
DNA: TGTGCCAGCAGTGAAGGCTACACCTTC

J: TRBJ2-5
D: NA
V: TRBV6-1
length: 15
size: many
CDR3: CASTGFEKGQETQYF
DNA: TGTGCCAGCACTGGGTTTGAGAAGGGGCAAGAGACCCAGTACTTC

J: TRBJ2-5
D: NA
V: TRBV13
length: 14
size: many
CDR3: CASSLSLGQETQYF
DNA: TGTGCCAGCAGCCTCTCACTAGGACAAGAGACCCAGTACTTC

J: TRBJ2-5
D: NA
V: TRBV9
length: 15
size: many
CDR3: CASSVESRGGETQYF
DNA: TGTGCCAGCAGCGTTGAGTCGAGGGGAGGAGAGACCCAGTACTTC

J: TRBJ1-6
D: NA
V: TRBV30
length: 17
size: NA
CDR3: CAWSSGDKGFYNSPLHF
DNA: TGTGCCTGGAGTTCAGGGGACAAAGGGTTCTATAATTCACCCCTCCACTTT

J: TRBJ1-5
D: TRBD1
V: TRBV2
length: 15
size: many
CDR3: CASSEPDRAGGPQHF
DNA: TGTGCCAGCAGCGAACCTGACAGGGCCGGAGGGCCCCAGCATTTT

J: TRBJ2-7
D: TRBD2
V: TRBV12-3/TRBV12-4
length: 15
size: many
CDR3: CASSGTGTTSYEQYF
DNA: TGTGCCAGCAGTGGGACCGGGACTACCTCCTACGAGCAGTACTTC

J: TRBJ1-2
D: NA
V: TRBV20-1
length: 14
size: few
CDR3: CSASSLGLGLRYTF
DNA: TGCAGTGCTAGTTCTCTAGGGCTCGGGTTGAGGTACACCTTC

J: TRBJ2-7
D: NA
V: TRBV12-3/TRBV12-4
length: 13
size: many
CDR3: CASSFGSPYEQYF
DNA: TGTGCCAGCAGTTTCGGTAGCCCCTACGAGCAGTACTTC

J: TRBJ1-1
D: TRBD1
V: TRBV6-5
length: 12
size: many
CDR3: CAGTAPNTEAFF
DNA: TGTGCCGGGACAGCCCCGAACACTGAAGCTTTCTTT

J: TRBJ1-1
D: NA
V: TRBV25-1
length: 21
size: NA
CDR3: CASRPFTLRRGALTWGTEAFF
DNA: TGTGCCAGCAGGCCTTTCACCCTAAGGAGGGGCGCCCTTACCTGGGGCACTGAAGCTTTCTTT

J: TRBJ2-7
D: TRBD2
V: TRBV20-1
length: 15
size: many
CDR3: CSAINLAGVAYEQYF
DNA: TGCAGTGCCATCAACTTAGCGGGCGTCGCCTACGAGCAGTACTTC

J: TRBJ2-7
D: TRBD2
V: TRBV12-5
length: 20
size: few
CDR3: CASGLVLLAGGPPANYEQYF
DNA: TGTGCTAGTGGTTTGGTATTGCTAGCGGGGGGGCCCCCGGCCAACTACGAGCAGTACTTC

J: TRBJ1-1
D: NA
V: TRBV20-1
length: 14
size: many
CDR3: CSARPQVRATEAFF
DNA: TGCAGTGCTAGGCCCCAGGTGAGGGCCACTGAAGCTTTCTTT

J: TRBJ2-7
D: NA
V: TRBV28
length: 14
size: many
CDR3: CASSFARISYEQYF
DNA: TGTGCCAGCAGTTTTGCCAGGATCTCCTACGAGCAGTACTTC

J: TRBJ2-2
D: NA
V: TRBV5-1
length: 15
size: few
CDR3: CASSVDLTRAGELFF
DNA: TGCGCCAGCAGCGTTGATCTCACTAGGGCCGGGGAGCTGTTTTTT

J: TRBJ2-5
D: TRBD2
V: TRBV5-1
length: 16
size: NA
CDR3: CASRPRSSGIGETQYF
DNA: TGCGCCAGCAGACCACGCTCTAGCGGCATTGGAGAGACCCAGTACTTC

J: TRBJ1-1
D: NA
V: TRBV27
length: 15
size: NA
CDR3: CASSPAPEGNTEAFF
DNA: TGTGCCAGCAGTCCCGCTCCCGAAGGGAACACTGAAGCTTTCTTT

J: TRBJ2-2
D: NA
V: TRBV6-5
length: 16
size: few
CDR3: CASSYSGGVGTGELFF
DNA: TGTGCCAGCAGTTACTCAGGGGGGGTCGGCACCGGGGAGCTGTTTTTT

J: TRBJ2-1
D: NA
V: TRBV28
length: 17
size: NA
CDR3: CASSFMLGANPYNEQFF
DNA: TGTGCCAGCAGTTTCATGCTGGGGGCCAACCCCTACAATGAGCAGTTCTTC

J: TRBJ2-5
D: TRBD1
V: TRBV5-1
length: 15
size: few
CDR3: CASRPWGTGEETQYF
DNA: TGCGCCAGCAGGCCCTGGGGGACAGGGGAAGAGACCCAGTACTTC

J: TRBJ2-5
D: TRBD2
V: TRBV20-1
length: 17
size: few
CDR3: CSARAPTSGVFQETQYF
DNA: TGCAGTGCTAGAGCCCCGACTAGCGGGGTATTCCAAGAGACCCAGTACTTC

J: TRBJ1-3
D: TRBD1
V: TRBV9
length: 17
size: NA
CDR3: CASSADPGQGFGNTIYF
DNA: TGTGCCAGCAGCGCCGACCCGGGACAGGGATTTGGAAACACCATATATTTT

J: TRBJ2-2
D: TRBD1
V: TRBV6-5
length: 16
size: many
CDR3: CASSFRGQVNTGELFF
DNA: TGTGCCAGCAGTTTCCGAGGACAGGTGAACACCGGGGAGCTGTTTTTT

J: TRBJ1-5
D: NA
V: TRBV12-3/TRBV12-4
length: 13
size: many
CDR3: CASSTEVLQPQHF
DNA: TGTGCCAGCAGTACCGAAGTGTTGCAGCCCCAGCATTTT

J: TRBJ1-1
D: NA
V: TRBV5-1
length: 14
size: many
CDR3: CASSLEGGNTEAFF
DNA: TGTGCCAGCAGCTTAGAGGGGGGAAACACTGAAGCTTTCTTT

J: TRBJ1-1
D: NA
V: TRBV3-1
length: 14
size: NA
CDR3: CASSRFFGGTEAFF
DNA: TGTGCCAGCAGCCGATTTTTTGGGGGCACTGAAGCTTTCTTT

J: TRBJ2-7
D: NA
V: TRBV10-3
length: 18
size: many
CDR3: CAIALRAGKVIGAYEQYF
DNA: TGTGCCATCGCTCTGCGCGCAGGCAAAGTGATCGGGGCCTACGAGCAGTACTTC

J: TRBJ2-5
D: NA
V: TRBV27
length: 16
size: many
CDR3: CASSILGAGRGETQYF
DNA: TGTGCCAGCAGTATCTTGGGGGCGGGCCGAGGGGAGACCCAGTACTTC

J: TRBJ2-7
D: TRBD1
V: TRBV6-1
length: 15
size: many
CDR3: CASRGTGDHKYEQYF
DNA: TGTGCCAGCAGAGGGACAGGCGACCATAAATACGAGCAGTACTTC

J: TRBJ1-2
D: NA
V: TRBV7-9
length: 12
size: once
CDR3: CASSLLEEGYTF
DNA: TGTGCCAGCAGCTTACTCGAGGAGGGCTACACCTTC

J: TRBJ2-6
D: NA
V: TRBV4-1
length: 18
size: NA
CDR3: CASSQDGPSNIGANVLTF
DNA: TGCGCCAGCAGCCAAGATGGCCCTTCAAACATCGGGGCCAACGTCCTGACTTTC

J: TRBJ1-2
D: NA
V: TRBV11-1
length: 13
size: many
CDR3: CASSFPGFYGYTF
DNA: TGTGCCAGCAGCTTCCCAGGGTTCTATGGCTACACCTTC

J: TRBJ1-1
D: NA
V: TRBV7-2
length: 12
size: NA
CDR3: CASRQDTNRAFF
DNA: TGTGCCAGCAGACAGGACACCAACCGAGCTTTCTTT

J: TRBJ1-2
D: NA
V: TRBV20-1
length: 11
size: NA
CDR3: CSALDLGGYTF
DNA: TGCAGTGCTCTGGACCTCGGGGGCTACACCTTC

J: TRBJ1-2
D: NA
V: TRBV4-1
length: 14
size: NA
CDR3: CASSPTRGNYGCTF
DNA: TGCGCCAGCAGCCCGACTCGCGGGAACTATGGCTGCACCTTC

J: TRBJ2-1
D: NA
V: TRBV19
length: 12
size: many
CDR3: CASSPQQDEQFF
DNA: TGTGCCAGTAGCCCCCAGCAGGACGAGCAGTTCTTC

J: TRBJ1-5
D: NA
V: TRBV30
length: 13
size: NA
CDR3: CAWNGGTNQPQHF
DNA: TGTGCCTGGAATGGGGGTACTAATCAGCCCCAGCATTTT

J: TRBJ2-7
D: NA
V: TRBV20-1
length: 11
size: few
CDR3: CSIATDHEQYF
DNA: TGCAGTATTGCCACGGATCACGAGCAGTACTTC

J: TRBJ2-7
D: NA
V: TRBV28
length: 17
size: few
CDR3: CASSSPVGRCLPYEQYF
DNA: TGTGCCAGCAGTTCCCCGGTGGGGCGGTGTCTTCCCTACGAGCAGTACTTC

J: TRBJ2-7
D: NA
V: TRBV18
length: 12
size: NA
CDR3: CASSSDSNEQYF
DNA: TGTGCCAGCTCATCGGACTCAAACGAGCAGTACTTC

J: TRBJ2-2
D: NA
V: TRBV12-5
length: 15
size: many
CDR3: CASGYRTEQYGELFF
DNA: TGTGCTAGTGGTTACCGGACTGAACAATACGGGGAGCTGTTTTTT

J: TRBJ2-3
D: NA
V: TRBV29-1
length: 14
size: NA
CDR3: CSVEGGLRRDTQYF
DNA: TGCAGCGTTGAAGGCGGTCTCCGGCGAGATACGCAGTATTTT

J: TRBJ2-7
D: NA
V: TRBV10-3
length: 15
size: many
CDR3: CAISGSGDQSHEQYF
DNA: TGTGCCATCAGCGGGTCAGGGGACCAGAGCCACGAGCAGTACTTC

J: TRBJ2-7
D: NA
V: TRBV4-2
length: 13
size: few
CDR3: CASSQALTYEQYF
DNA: TGTGCCAGCAGCCAAGCTCTGACCTACGAGCAGTACTTC

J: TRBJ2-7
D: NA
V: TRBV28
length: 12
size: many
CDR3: CASRGDSYEQYF
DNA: TGTGCCAGCCGGGGCGACTCCTACGAGCAGTACTTC

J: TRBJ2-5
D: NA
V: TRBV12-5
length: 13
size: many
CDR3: CASGFSGTETQYF
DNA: TGTGCTAGTGGTTTTTCAGGGACGGAGACCCAGTACTTC

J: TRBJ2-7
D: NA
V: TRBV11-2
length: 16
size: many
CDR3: CASSLDWTGVRYEQYF
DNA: TGTGCCAGCAGCTTAGATTGGACGGGGGTTCGCTACGAGCAGTACTTC

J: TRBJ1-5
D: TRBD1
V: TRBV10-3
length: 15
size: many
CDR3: CAISDSWTGDQPQHF
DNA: TGTGCCATCAGTGACTCATGGACAGGGGATCAGCCCCAGCATTTT

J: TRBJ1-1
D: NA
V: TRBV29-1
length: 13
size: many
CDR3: CSVPGRWSTEAFF
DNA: TGCAGCGTTCCGGGGCGGTGGAGCACTGAAGCTTTCTTT

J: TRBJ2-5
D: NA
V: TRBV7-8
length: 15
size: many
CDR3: CASSLIGGAPETQYF
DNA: TGTGCCAGCAGCTTAATTGGGGGGGCCCCAGAGACCCAGTACTTC